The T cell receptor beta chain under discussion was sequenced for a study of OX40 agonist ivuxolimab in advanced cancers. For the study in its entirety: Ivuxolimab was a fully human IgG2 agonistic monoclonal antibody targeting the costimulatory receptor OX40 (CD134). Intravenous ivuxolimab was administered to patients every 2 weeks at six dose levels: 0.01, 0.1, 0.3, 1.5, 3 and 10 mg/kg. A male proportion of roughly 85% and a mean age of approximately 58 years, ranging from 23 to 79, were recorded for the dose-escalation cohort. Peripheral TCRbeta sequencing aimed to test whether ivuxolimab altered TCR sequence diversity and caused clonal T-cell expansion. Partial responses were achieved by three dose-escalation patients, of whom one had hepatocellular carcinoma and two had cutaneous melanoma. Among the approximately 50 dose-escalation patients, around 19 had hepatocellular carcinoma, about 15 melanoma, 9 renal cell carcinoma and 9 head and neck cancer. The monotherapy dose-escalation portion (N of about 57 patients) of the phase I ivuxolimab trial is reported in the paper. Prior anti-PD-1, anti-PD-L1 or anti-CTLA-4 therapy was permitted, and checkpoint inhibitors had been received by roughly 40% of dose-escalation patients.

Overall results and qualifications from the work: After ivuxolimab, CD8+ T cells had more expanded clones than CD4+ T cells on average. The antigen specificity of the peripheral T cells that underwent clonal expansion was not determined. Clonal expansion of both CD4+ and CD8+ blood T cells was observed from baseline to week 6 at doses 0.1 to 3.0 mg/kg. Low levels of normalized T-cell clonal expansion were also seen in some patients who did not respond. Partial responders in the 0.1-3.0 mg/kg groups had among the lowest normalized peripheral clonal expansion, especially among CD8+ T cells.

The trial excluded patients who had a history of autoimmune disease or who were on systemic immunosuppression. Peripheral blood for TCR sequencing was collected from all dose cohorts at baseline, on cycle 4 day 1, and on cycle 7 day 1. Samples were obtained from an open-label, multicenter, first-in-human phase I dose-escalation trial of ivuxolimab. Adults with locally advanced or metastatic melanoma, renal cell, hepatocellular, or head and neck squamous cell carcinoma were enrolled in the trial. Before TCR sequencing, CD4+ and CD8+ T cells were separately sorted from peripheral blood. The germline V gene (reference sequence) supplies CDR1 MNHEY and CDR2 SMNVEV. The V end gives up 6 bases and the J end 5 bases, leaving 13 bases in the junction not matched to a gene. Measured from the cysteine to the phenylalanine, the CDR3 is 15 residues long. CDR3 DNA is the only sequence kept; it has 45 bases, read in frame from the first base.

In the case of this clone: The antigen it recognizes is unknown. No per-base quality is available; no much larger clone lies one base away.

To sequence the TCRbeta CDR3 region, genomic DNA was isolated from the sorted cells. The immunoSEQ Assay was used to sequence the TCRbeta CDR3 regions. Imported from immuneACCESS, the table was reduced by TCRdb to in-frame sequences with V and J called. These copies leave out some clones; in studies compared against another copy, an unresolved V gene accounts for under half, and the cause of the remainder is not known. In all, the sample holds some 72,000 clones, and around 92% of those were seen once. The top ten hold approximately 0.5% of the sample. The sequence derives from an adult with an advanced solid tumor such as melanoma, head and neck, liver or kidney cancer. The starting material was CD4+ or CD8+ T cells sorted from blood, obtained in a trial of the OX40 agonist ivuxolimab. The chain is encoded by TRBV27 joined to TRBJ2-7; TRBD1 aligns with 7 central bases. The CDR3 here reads CASRRQGLEEDEQYF. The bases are TGTGCCAGCAGGAGACAGGGTCTAGAAGAGGACGAGCAGTACTTC.